The T cell receptor beta chain described here comes from a study of T-cell reconstitution after alpha-beta-depleted transplantation in children. Unique molecular identifiers were incorporated when the TCRbeta library was constructed. Via MiXCR, TCRdb re-called the PCR reads, giving one row per CDR3 protein. Here the sample spans fewer than 750,000 distinct CDR3 sequences, under 30% being singletons. CDR3 length equals 11 residues. Germline V gene data show CDR1 as DFQATT and CDR2 as SNEGSKA (reference sequence). The sample holds many counts of this clonotype. The chain is built from TRBV20-1 and TRBJ2-1; D gene ambiguous. The specimen comprised PBMCs, mostly from graft donor cells, sampled 360 days after TCRalphabeta/CD19-depleted stem cell transplant. The receptor was isolated from a boy less than two years old who had a stem cell transplant for acute myeloid leukemia, so the T cells may come from the graft donor. CDR3 nucleotides: TGCAGGGTAGAAAGAGCACGTGAGCAGTTCTTC. Amino acids: CRVERAREQFF.